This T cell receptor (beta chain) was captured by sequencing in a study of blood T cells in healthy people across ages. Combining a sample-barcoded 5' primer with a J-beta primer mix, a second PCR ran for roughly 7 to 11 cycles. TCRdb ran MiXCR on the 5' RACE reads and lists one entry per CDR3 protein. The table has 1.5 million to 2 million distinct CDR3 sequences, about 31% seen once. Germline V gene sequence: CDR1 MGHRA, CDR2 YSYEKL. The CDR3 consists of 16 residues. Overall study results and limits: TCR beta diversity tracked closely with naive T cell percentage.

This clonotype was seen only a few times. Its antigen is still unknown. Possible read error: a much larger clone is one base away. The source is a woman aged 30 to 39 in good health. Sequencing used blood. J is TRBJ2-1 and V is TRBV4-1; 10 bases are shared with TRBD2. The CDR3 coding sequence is TGCGCCAGCAGCCAAAAGCTAGCGGGGGACGACAATAAGCAGTTCTTC. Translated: CASSQKLAGDDNKQFF.